This T cell receptor beta chain came from a study of cytomegalovirus exposure and HLA in healthy donors. In the PCR, 60 Vbeta and 13 Jbeta primers were used. Sequencing used immunoSEQ multiplex PCR; TCRdb keeps in-frame clones, though not all of them. This table holds roughly 190,000 clones, 80% to 85% found once. Per the germline V gene, CDR1 is SGHNT and CDR2 is YENEEA. The CDR3 is 16 residues long. The V and J ends lost 1 base and 12 bases, in that order; junction bases with no gene match: 11. Study observations and caveats: Researchers had no immune exposure information except CMV serostatus available. Association with HLA alleles at 0.05 false discovery rate was found for 15,000 or so TCR beta sequences in a later analysis.

On this clone itself: The antigen remains unidentified.

This clonotype was sampled from a woman aged 35 to 49 in good health and CMV-seronegative. Source material: PBMCs. The J gene is TRBJ2-1, the V gene TRBV11-3; TRBD2 matches at 11 bases. This chain's CDR3 is CASSLAGTSGQQGQFF. For the CDR3, the DNA is TGTGCCAGCAGCTTAGCCGGGACTAGCGGACAACAGGGGCAGTTCTTC.